This record covers a single TCR beta chain. The data were taken from a study of blood T cell repertoires in COVID-19. Study overall: Italy, Spain and the United States were the sources of the convalescent and acute COVID-19 samples.

In the authors' methods: Using reference gene primer amplification, nucleated cell counts were estimated. Sequenced by immunoSEQ multiplex PCR; TCRdb stores in-frame clones only, minus some. The DNA was the basis for D and trimming; V, J and clone size are from that table. The data show around 160,000 clones, about 83% seen once. The CDR3 length is 14 residues. Germline values: CDR1 SNHLY, CDR2 FYNNEI. V trimming: 6 bases; J trimming: 6 bases; junction bases outside the gene matches: 5. Sample: peripheral blood. The chain recombines TRBV2 with TRBJ1-6, with TRBD1 identical over 7 bases. The TCR sequence derives from a woman over 75 with acute or convalescent COVID-19. The CDR3 DNA reads TGTGCCAGCAGGGGGGACAGCCTTAATTCACCCCTCCACTTT. It is translated as CASRGDSLNSPLHF. The full variable domain, in which reference TRBV2 and TRBJ1-6 provide the parts outside the CDR3, is EPEVTQTPSHQVTQMGQEVILRCVPISNHLYFYWYRQILGQKVEFLVSFYNNEISEKSEIFDDQFSVERPDGSNFTLKIRSTKLEDSAMYFCASRGDSLNSPLHFGNGTRLTVT.